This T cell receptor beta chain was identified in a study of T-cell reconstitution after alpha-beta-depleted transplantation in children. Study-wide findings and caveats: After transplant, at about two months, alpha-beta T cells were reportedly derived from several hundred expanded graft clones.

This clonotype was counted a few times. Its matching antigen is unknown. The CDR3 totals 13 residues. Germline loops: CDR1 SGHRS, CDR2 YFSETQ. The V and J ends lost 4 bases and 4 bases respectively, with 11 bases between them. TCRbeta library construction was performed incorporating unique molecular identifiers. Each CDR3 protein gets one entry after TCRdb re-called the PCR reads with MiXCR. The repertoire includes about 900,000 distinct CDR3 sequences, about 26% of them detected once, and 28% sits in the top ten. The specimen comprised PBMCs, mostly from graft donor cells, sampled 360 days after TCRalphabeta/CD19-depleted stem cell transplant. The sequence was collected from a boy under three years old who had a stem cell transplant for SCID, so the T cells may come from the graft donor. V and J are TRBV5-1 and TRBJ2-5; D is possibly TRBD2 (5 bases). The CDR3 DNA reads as TGCGCCAGCAGCCCGACTAATACAGAGACCCAGTACTTC. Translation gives CASSPTNTETQYF.